One sample yielded the 9 T cell receptor beta chains listed below, sequenced in a study of T cell responses to AZD1222 COVID-19 vaccine. Only in-frame clones appear in the TCRdb table, and some are missing; sequencing was by immunoSEQ multiplex PCR. The sample consists of roughly 260,000 clones, 90% to 95% of them appearing once. The sample here was peripheral blood, taken on day 0 of AZD1222 vaccination. These receptors all stem from an adult in good health.

The CDR3: CASSPITGSTGELFF. The CDR3 DNA is TGTGCCAGCAGCCCAATTACAGGGTCCACCGGGGAGCTGTTTTTT. The V and J genes are TRBV7-6 and TRBJ2-2; D might be TRBD1 (6 bases). This CDR3 has 15 residues. The V end lost 5 bases, the J end lost 4 bases, and 14 bases lay between the germline ends. Germline V gives CDR1 SGHVS, CDR2 FNYEAQ.

The genes are TRBV6-5 and TRBJ1-4; D unclear. Between the trimmed V and J ends, which lost 5 bases and 5 bases, there was a span of 12 bases. The CDR3 sequence is 14 residues long. Germline CDR1 is MNHEY and CDR2 is SVGAGI. The CDR3 DNA is TGTGCCAGCAGTCGGACGCCGGCAAATGAAAAACTGTTTTTT. This gives the protein CASSRTPANEKLFF.

This clone was observed a few times. The chain is built from TRBV21-1 and TRBJ2-7; TRBD1 reflects the table's D call only, with no check against the DNA. TRBV21-1 is labeled a pseudogene. The CDR3 spans 13 residues. The CDR3 DNA reads as TGTGCCAGCCTGAACACAGGGAGCTACGAGCAGTACTTC. Translating it yields CASLNTGSYEQYF.

V and J are TRBV3-1 (or the pseudogene TRBV3-2) and TRBJ2-6; the D gene is possibly TRBD1 (5 bases). CDR1 is LGHDT and CDR2 is YNNKEL in the germline V gene (reference sequence). CDR3 size: 16 residues. V shed 4 bases and J shed 2 bases, with 12 bases lying between them. CDR3 in amino acids: CASSPGYRTGANVLTF. CDR3 bases: TGTGCCAGCAGCCCCGGATACAGGACTGGGGCCAACGTCCTGACTTTC.

The CDR3 here is CSARRGTGYTF. The CDR3 DNA sequence: TGCAGTGCTAGGCGTGGGACTGGGTACACCTTC. The V gene is TRBV20-1, the J gene TRBJ1-2; possibly TRBD1 for D (5 bases). Trimming left V 3 bases short and J 11 bases short, with 13 bases between. Germline V gives CDR1 DFQATT, CDR2 SNEGSKA (reference sequence). This CDR3 is built from 11 residues.

V usage is TRBV5-1 and J usage is TRBJ2-7; no reliable D call. The CDR3 spans 13 residues. Germline V gene data show CDR1 as SGHRS and CDR2 as YFSETQ. V was clipped by 0 bases and J by 4 bases, with 8 bases between them. The CDR3: CASSLVFRYEQYF. In DNA, the CDR3 is TGCGCCAGCAGCTTGGTGTTTCGTTACGAGCAGTACTTC.

The gene calls are TRBV28 and TRBJ1-2, with D possibly TRBD1 on 6 matching bases. The CDR3 spans 15 residues. The germline V and J ends were trimmed by 6 bases and 4 bases, with 18 bases remaining between them. Germline lookup yields CDR1 MDHEN and CDR2 SYDVKM. The CDR3 reads CASRHGTPYFYGYTF. Written as DNA, the CDR3 is TGTGCCAGCAGGCACGGGACACCATATTTCTATGGCTACACCTTC.

This chain connects TRBV18 to TRBJ2-3; TRBD1 is a possible D gene (5 bases). This CDR3 contains 14 residues. Trimming stripped 2 bases from V and 1 base from J, with 7 bases between. The germline V gene encodes CDR1 KGHSH and CDR2 LQKENI. The CDR3 nucleotides are TGTGCCAGCTCACCATCGACAGGCACAGATACGCAGTATTTT. Encoded protein: CASSPSTGTDTQYF.

The chain joins TRBV28 to TRBJ1-5, with D possibly matching TRBD1 (5 bases). The CDR3 spans 14 residues. The germline V gene has CDR1 MDHEN and CDR2 SYDVKM. The V gene lost 2 bases and the J gene lost 6 bases, with 11 bases spanning the gap. This chain's CDR3 is CASSLGTEIQPQHF. Here the CDR3 DNA reads TGTGCCAGCAGTTTAGGGACCGAGATTCAGCCCCAGCATTTT. The variable domain in full, with the rest retrieved from reference TRBV28 and TRBJ1-5, is DVKVTQSSRYLVKRTGEKVFLECVQDMDHENMFWYRQDPGLGLRLIYFSYDVKMKEKGDIPEGYSVSREKKERFSLILESASTNQTSMYLCASSLGTEIQPQHFGDGTRLSIL.